The 15 T cell receptor beta chains listed next were all sequenced from one sample in a study of T cell responses to AZD1222 COVID-19 vaccine. Using immunoSEQ multiplex PCR, the repertoire was profiled, and TCRdb retains in-frame clones only, with some absent. The data contain tens of thousands of clones, approximately 85% of them singletons. The source material was peripheral blood, sampled on day 0 of AZD1222 vaccination. The receptors were sampled from an adult in good health.

V and J are TRBV7-6 and TRBJ1-6; D possibly corresponds to TRBD1 (5 bases). V lost 4 bases, J lost 6 bases, and 13 bases lay in between. The CDR3 is 15 amino acids. Germline V gene sequence: CDR1 SGHVS, CDR2 FNYEAQ. In nucleotides, the CDR3 is TGTGCCAGCAGCTCGGGGGGGTCGGGTAATTCACCCCTCCACTTT. As protein: CASSSGGSGNSPLHF.

This chain connects TRBV5-4 to TRBJ2-3; D gene uncertain. CDR1 and CDR2 (germline): SGHNT, YYREEE (reference sequence). V shed 5 bases and J shed 0 bases, with 10 bases lying between them. CDR3 length equals 14 residues. CDR3 region: CASSLDVSTDTQYF. CDR3 nucleotides: TGTGCCAGCAGTCTCGACGTGAGCACAGATACGCAGTATTTT.

A single count supports this clone. CDR3 DNA: TGTGCCAGCAGCCTCCATTCGGGACAGCGGGGCGCTTTCTTT. Amino acids: CASSLHSGQRGAFF. The V gene is TRBV9, the J gene TRBJ1-1, with 7 bases aligning to TRBD1. The CDR3 sequence is 14 residues long. J gave up 11 bases and V 4 bases, and 14 bases lay outside the gene matches. Germline V gene data show CDR1 as SGDLS and CDR2 as YYNGEE.

The genes are TRBV7-2 and TRBJ2-7; D not resolved. The CDR3 has 13 residues. The germline V gene has CDR1 SGHTA and CDR2 FQGNSA. Trimming removed 1 base at V and 4 bases at J, with 8 bases between. CDR3 DNA sequence: TGTGCCAGCAGCTTAGGTTGGGTGTACGAGCAGTACTTC. It is translated as CASSLGWVYEQYF.

V gene TRBV7-9 combines with J gene TRBJ1-2; 7 nucleotides match TRBD1. J was trimmed by 4 bases and V by 5 bases; bases with no gene match: 13. The length of the CDR3 is 16 residues. Germline assignment: CDR1 SEHNR and CDR2 FQNEAQ (reference sequence). The CDR3 loop reads CASSGMTQGTVYGYTF. The CDR3 DNA is TGTGCCAGCAGCGGAATGACCCAAGGGACAGTCTATGGCTACACCTTC.

This sequence joins TRBV5-4 and TRBJ2-5; no reliable D call. V was clipped by 5 bases and J by 5 bases, with 13 bases between them. Per germline, CDR1 SGHNT and CDR2 YYREEE (reference sequence). There are 13 residues in the CDR3. CDR3: CASSSWGRETQYF. CDR3 coding DNA: TGTGCCAGCAGTTCGTGGGGAAGGGAGACCCAGTACTTC.

The gene calls are TRBV12-3 or TRBV12-4 and TRBJ1-2; D may be TRBD1 (6 bases). The CDR3 has 12 residues. Trimming cost V 4 bases and J 5 bases, with 8 bases left between them. CDR3 region: CASSSTGYGYTF. CDR3 DNA sequence: TGTGCCAGCAGTTCCACAGGGTATGGCTACACCTTC.

This clone was detected once. The V gene is TRBV5-1, the J gene TRBJ2-2; no definite D call. The CDR3 contains 13 residues. The germline V gene encodes CDR1 SGHRS and CDR2 YFSETQ. V shed 2 bases and J shed 6 bases, with 8 bases lying between them. The CDR3 sequence is CASSLPHPGELFF. Written as DNA, the CDR3 is TGCGCCAGCAGCTTACCACATCCCGGGGAGCTGTTTTTT.

This rearrangement joins TRBV9 to TRBJ1-1, with 8 positions matching TRBD1. The CDR3 is made up of 18 amino acids. The V gene end was trimmed by 0 bases and the J gene end by 6 bases; junction bases not matched to a gene: 16. Germline values: CDR1 SGDLS, CDR2 YYNGEE. CDR3 nucleotide sequence: TGTGCCAGCAGCGTAGGAAAACAGGGGGTCGTTCGGGGCGCTGAAGCTTTCTTT. This translates into CASSVGKQGVVRGAEAFF. Full variable domain (missing parts from reference TRBV9 and TRBJ1-1): DSGVTQTPKHLITATGQRVTLRCSPRSGDLSVYWYQQSLDQGLQFLIQYYNGEERAKGNILERFSAQQFPDLHSELNLSSLELGDSALYFCASSVGKQGVVRGAEAFFGQGTRLTVV.

The rearrangement links TRBV6-5 to TRBJ1-3; D is ambiguous. This CDR3 has 13 amino acids. CDR1 MNHEY and CDR2 SVGAGI come from the germline V gene. Trimming pared 2 bases from V and 2 bases from J, leaving 4 bases between. The CDR3 bases are TGTGCCAGCAGTTACGATACTGGAAACACCATATATTTT. It is translated as CASSYDTGNTIYF.

This chain uses TRBV5-4 with TRBJ1-3; no clear D gene. Germline V CDR1 and CDR2: SGHNT, YYREEE (reference sequence). There are 14 residues in the CDR3. Trimming pared 2 bases from V and 2 bases from J, leaving 8 bases between. CDR3 region: CASSFFSPGNTIYF. CDR3 nucleotide sequence: TGTGCCAGCAGCTTTTTTAGCCCTGGAAACACCATATATTTT. Full variable domain (remainder filled in from reference TRBV5-4 and TRBJ1-3): ETGVTQSPTHLIKTRGQQVTLRCSSQSGHNTVSWYQQALGQGPQFIFQYYREEENGRGNFPPRFSGLQFPNYSSELNVNALELDDSALYLCASSFFSPGNTIYFGEGSWLTVV.

The chain uses TRBV3-1 (or the pseudogene TRBV3-2) and TRBJ1-2; no firm D call. The V gene's germline CDR1 is LGHDT and CDR2 YNNKEL (reference sequence). With 6 bases removed from V and 4 bases from J, the gap between germline ends came to 12 bases. This CDR3 has 13 amino acids. The CDR3 DNA follows: TGTGCCAGCAGTCTCAAACAGAGCTATGGCTACACCTTC. Translation gives CASSLKQSYGYTF.

The chain links TRBV30 to TRBJ2-5; 15 nucleotides match TRBD2. Germline V gives CDR1 GTSNPN, CDR2 SVGIG (reference sequence). CDR3 length: 19 residues. The trim removed 3 bases at V and 2 bases at J, leaving 13 bases unmatched. In DNA form, the CDR3 reads TGTGCCTGGAGCTTTCAAAACGGACTAGCGGGGGGGCTGCAAGAGACCCAGTACTTC. Protein product: CAWSFQNGLAGGLQETQYF.

This clone was observed a handful of times. V usage is TRBV7-9 and J usage is TRBJ1-5; D call uncertain. V was trimmed by 4 bases and J by 5 bases, leaving 15 bases between them. The CDR3 covers 15 residues. Germline V gene data show CDR1 as SEHNR and CDR2 as FQNEAQ (reference sequence). This chain's CDR3 is CASSSGWQKDQPQHF. In nucleotides, the CDR3 is TGTGCCAGCAGCTCGGGGTGGCAGAAGGATCAGCCCCAGCATTTT.

J is TRBJ1-1 and V is TRBV19; unclear D gene. V was shortened by 10 bases and J by 4 bases, with 16 bases between the two germline ends. This CDR3 is built from 13 residues. Germline values: CDR1 LNHDA, CDR2 SQIVND (reference sequence). The CDR3 nucleotides read TGTGCCACCGTCTCAAGTGGAGGCACTGAAGCTTTCTTT. Translating it yields CATVSSGGTEAFF.